The clone carrying this TCR beta chain was found many times. Its cognate antigen is unknown. CDR3 length: 15 residues. The V gene's germline CDR1 is SGHTS and CDR2 YDEGEE. Losses at the gene ends were 0 bases for V and 4 bases for J; bases not matched to a gene: 4. These data originate in a study of human T cells and chemical hapten exposure. Broader study findings: Once DPC sensitization occurred, TCRs above 1 in 1000 frequency showed no change. Alopecia affected the donors, so their immune response may differ from healthy people's.

A single record per CDR3 protein comes from TCRdb applying MiXCR to the RACE reads. The sample has some 350,000 distinct CDR3 sequences, under 9% seen once. Indicated time point: patch test 1, 2 weeks after DPC sensitization. Treatment defined: therapeutic diphenylcyclopropenone sensitization with weekly scalp DPC. Samples of blood were obtained prior to the application of each patch test. Alopecia patients deemed DPC-suitable, aged 18 to 70, excluding pregnancy. V is TRBV5-8 and J is TRBJ2-7; 10 bases agree with TRBD1. This sample comprised whole blood, obtained in connection with sensitization to the hapten diphenylcyclopropenone (DPC). This receptor was obtained from a woman aged 18-30 years with alopecia areata. Some clones in this sample may be carry-over from other donors' samples. The chain's CDR3 is CASSLVDRGLYEQYF. CDR3 sequence (DNA): TGTGCCAGCAGCTTGGTGGACAGGGGGTTGTACGAGCAGTACTTC.